These T cell receptor beta chains were read from a single sample in a study of T-cell memory formation after mild COVID-19. TCRdb fed the 5' RACE reads into MiXCR, producing one record per CDR3 protein. The repertoire holds 25,000 to 35,000 distinct CDR3 sequences, around 12% seen once, with over 12% in the top ten. Material: PBMCs or a T cell subset sorted from them (not recorded which). These receptors originate from an adult woman who had mild COVID-19 (a few samples of this study predate the infection). Cell type and time point are not known. The CDR3 runs from the conserved cysteine through the conserved F or W. Each record gives: clone size, V gene, J gene, D gene, CDR3 protein, CDR3 DNA. D genes are given only for firm matches. Clone sizes are given selectively: once, few, many, or a class where the clone is expanded.

size: many; V: TRBV6-2/TRBV6-3; J: TRBJ2-5; D: -; CDR3: CASSYGGRETQYF; DNA: TGTGCCAGCAGTTACGGGGGGCGCGAGACCCAGTACTTC
size: many; V: TRBV12-3/TRBV12-4; J: TRBJ1-3; D: -; CDR3: CASNPGTSRGNTIYF; DNA: TGTGCCAGCAACCCCGGGACTTCCCGTGGAAACACCATATATTTT
size: many; V: TRBV7-3; J: TRBJ2-1; D: -; CDR3: CACYKSGGGNEQFF; DNA: TGTGCCTGCTATAAGAGCGGTGGCGGCAATGAGCAGTTCTTC
size: many; V: TRBV24-1; J: TRBJ2-5; D: TRBD1; CDR3: CATSASGQAQETQYF; DNA: TGTGCCACCAGTGCCTCGGGACAGGCCCAAGAGACCCAGTACTTC
size: -; V: TRBV3-1; J: TRBJ2-7; D: -; CDR3: CASSQARNEQYF; DNA: TGTGCCAGCAGCCAAGCGCGGAACGAGCAGTACTTC
size: many; V: TRBV19; J: TRBJ1-5; D: -; CDR3: CASSQETVGNQPQHF; DNA: TGTGCCAGTAGTCAGGAGACGGTGGGGAATCAGCCCCAGCATTTT
size: -; V: TRBV12-3/TRBV12-4; J: TRBJ2-7; D: TRBD2; CDR3: CASSGLRDYPYEQYF; DNA: TGTGCCAGCAGTGGTCTCCGGGACTACCCCTACGAGCAGTACTTC
size: many; V: TRBV2; J: TRBJ2-6; D: -; CDR3: CASRRLDSGANVLTF; DNA: TGTGCCAGCAGGAGACTTGACTCTGGGGCCAACGTCCTGACTTTC
size: medium-sized; V: TRBV7-8; J: TRBJ1-3; D: -; CDR3: CASSLAGGTGNTIYF; DNA: TGTGCCAGCAGCTTAGCAGGGGGAACTGGAAACACCATATATTTT
size: many; V: TRBV10-3; J: TRBJ2-5; D: TRBD2; CDR3: CAISEAGELETQYF; DNA: TGTGCCATCAGTGAAGCGGGGGAATTGGAGACCCAGTACTTC
size: few; V: TRBV4-1; J: TRBJ2-5; D: -; CDR3: CASSHQGKDGAGAQYF; DNA: TGCGCCAGCAGCCACCAAGGGAAGGACGGCGCAGGGGCCCAGTACTTC
size: many; V: TRBV7-9; J: TRBJ2-1; D: -; CDR3: CASSRRPGMIHEQFF; DNA: TGTGCCAGCAGCCGTCGGCCCGGCATGATCCATGAGCAGTTCTTC
size: many; V: TRBV5-5; J: TRBJ2-2; D: -; CDR3: CASRAGALAGELFF; DNA: TGTGCCAGCAGAGCAGGGGCCTTGGCCGGGGAGCTGTTTTTT
size: many; V: TRBV20-1; J: TRBJ2-7; D: -; CDR3: CSARDAQPGPYEQYF; DNA: TGCAGTGCTAGAGATGCGCAGCCCGGTCCCTACGAGCAGTACTTC
size: medium-sized; V: TRBV7-8; J: TRBJ2-7; D: TRBD2; CDR3: CASSHLIGAGDPEQYF; DNA: TGTGCCAGCAGCCACCTGATTGGAGCGGGGGACCCCGAGCAGTACTTC
size: many; V: TRBV7-2; J: TRBJ2-7; D: -; CDR3: CASSPPGPREQYF; DNA: TGTGCCAGCAGTCCACCCGGGCCGAGGGAGCAGTACTTC
size: many; V: TRBV9; J: TRBJ2-3; D: -; CDR3: CASSPVGTDTQYF; DNA: TGTGCCAGCAGCCCTGTAGGCACAGATACGCAGTATTTT
size: many; V: TRBV6-6; J: TRBJ2-4; D: -; CDR3: CASSPVGTAKNIQYF; DNA: TGTGCCAGCAGTCCCGTAGGGACAGCCAAAAACATTCAGTACTTC
size: many; V: TRBV12-3/TRBV12-4; J: TRBJ2-3; D: -; CDR3: CASSLLVSGADTQYF; DNA: TGTGCCAGCAGTTTATTAGTTAGCGGTGCAGATACGCAGTATTTT
size: medium-sized; V: TRBV7-9; J: TRBJ2-2; D: TRBD2; CDR3: CASSSGLAGAPGTGELFF; DNA: TGTGCCAGCAGCTCCGGACTAGCGGGGGCCCCGGGCACCGGGGAGCTGTTTTTT